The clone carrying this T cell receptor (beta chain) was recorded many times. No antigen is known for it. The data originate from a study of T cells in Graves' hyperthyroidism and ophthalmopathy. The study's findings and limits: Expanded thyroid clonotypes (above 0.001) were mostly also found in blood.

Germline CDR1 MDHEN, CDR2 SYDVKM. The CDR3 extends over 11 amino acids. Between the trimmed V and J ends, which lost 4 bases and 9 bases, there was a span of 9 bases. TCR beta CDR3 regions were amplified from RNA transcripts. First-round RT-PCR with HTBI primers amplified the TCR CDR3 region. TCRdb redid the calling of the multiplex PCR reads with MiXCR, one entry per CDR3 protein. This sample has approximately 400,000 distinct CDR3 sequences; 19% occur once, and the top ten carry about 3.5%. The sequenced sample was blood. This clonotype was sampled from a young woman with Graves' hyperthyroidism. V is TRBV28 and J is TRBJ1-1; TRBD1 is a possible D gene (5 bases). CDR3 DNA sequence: TGTGCCAGCAGTTGGGGACTTCAAGCTTTCTTT. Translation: CASSWGLQAFF.